This T cell receptor (beta chain) stems from a study of technical replicates of blood from several donors. Produced via immunoSEQ multiplex PCR; TCRdb's table is partial and in-frame only. This repertoire shows about 81,000 clones, roughly four fifths found once; its top ten account for roughly 3.7%. The CDR3 length is 11 residues. Trimming pared 3 bases from V and 3 bases from J, leaving 3 bases between. Germline values: CDR1 DFQATT, CDR2 SNEGSKA (reference sequence). This clonotype was sampled from a human donor in good health. Some clones in this sample may be carry-over from other donors' samples. The V and J genes are TRBV20-1 and TRBJ2-1; D is ambiguous. Material: PBMCs. The CDR3 DNA is TGCAGTGCTAGTAACTACAATGAGCAGTTCTTC. Its protein product is CSASNYNEQFF.